The clone carrying this TCR beta chain is medium-sized. The antigen remains undetermined. One entry per CDR3 protein results from TCRdb running MiXCR on the reads. In the table there are tens of thousands of distinct CDR3 sequences, roughly 20% of which are singletons. The entry originates in a study of T cell repertoires in cytomegalovirus infection. From germline, CDR1 is SGHVS and CDR2 FQNEAQ. The CDR3 has 12 amino acids. The V end lost 1 base, the J end lost 12 bases, and 12 bases lay between the germline ends. Notes on the study in general: HLA-C-restricted TCR beta clonotypes specific for CMV led the ex vivo response.

The rearrangement uses TRBV7-8 and TRBJ1-2; maybe TRBD1 (5 bases). The sequence was collected from a human donor in good health (CMV status not recorded). Some clones in this sample may be carry-over from other donors' samples. Sequenced here: CD8+ T cells from cultured PBMCs, sampled from culture after CMV antigen stimulation. The chain's CDR3 is CASSLGDRADTF. The CDR3 coding sequence is TGTGCCAGCAGCTTAGGAGACAGAGCAGACACCTTC.